The clone carrying this TCR beta chain was counted between two and nine times. Its target is not known. This record belongs to a study of T-cell reconstitution after alpha-beta-depleted transplantation in children. General study results and limits: Alpha-beta T cells about two months after transplant reportedly derived from several hundred expanded graft clones. Counts and diversity of T cells one year after transplant came mostly from newly produced T cells.

The CDR3 has 14 amino acids. Germline trimming cut 4 bases from V and 7 bases from J; bases unmatched to any gene: 8. Germline V lookup: CDR1 GTSNPN, CDR2 SVGIG (reference sequence). The authors prepared the TCRbeta library with unique molecular identifiers. TCRdb re-called the PCR reads through MiXCR, storing one row per CDR3 protein. This sample carries about 980,000 distinct CDR3 sequences, roughly 31% of them seen once, and the ten largest clones take roughly 28%. This sequence was found in a boy in the first two years of life who had a stem cell transplant for SCID, so the T cells may come from the graft donor. This specimen was PBMCs, mostly from graft donor cells, taken 360 days after TCRalphabeta/CD19-depleted stem cell transplant. The chain employs TRBV30 and TRBJ2-2, with TRBD2 matching 8 bases. The CDR3 DNA is TGTGCCTGGACCTTCGGGGGGGCGGTCGGGGAGCTGTTTTTT. This encodes CAWTFGGAVGELFF. Based on the CDR3 plus reference TRBV30 and TRBJ2-2, the full variable domain is SQTIHQWPATLVQPVGSPLSLECTVEGTSNPNLYWYRQAAGRGLQLLFYSVGIGQISSEVPQNLSASRPQDRQFILSSKKLLLSDSGFYLCAWTFGGAVGELFFGEGSRLTVL.